This T cell receptor beta chain was obtained from a study of blood T cell repertoires in COVID-19. Living in about two dozen US areas, the participants were between roughly 18 and 90 years of age. Categorization into cohorts depended on clinical history that participants reported. Profiling relied on immunoSEQ multiplex PCR, and the TCRdb table lists in-frame clones only, not all of them. The sample consists of about 440,000 clones, around 90% of them appearing once. Germline lookup yields CDR1 SGDLS and CDR2 YYNGEE. V lost 1 base, J lost 3 bases, and 11 bases lay in between. The CDR3 has 14 residues.

The sample consisted of PBMCs or T cells enriched from blood (not recorded which). The source is a woman aged 18-30 years with acute COVID-19. This sequence joins TRBV9 and TRBJ2-7; D is perhaps TRBD2 (5 bases). The chain's CDR3 is CASSVFPLGYEQYF. CDR3 bases: TGTGCCAGCAGCGTATTCCCACTAGGCTACGAGCAGTACTTC.